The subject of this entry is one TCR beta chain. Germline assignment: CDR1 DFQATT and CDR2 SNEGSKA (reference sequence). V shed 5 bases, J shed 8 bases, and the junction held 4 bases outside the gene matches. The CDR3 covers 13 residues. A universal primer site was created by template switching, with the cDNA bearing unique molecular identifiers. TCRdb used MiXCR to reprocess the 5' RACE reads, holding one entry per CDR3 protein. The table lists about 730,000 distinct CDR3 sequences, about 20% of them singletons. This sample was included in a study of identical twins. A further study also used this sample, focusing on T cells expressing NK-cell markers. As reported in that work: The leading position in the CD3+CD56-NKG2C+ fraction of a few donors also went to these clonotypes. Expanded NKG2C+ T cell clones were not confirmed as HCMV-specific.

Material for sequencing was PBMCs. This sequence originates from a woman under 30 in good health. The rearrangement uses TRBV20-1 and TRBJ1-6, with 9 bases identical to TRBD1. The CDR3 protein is CSAQQGADSPLHF. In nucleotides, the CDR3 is TGCAGTGCTCAACAGGGGGCTGATTCACCCCTCCACTTT.